The clone carrying this T cell receptor beta chain was seen more than once but under ten times. Its specificity is unknown. Arm-PCR of CDR3 regions and iRepertoire HTBI primers were used to build TCR beta libraries. TCRdb re-analysed the multiplex PCR reads in MiXCR, keeping a single row per CDR3 protein. The sample gives 400,000 or so distinct CDR3 sequences, around a quarter of which show up once; about 27% is in the top ten. The CDR3 consists of 16 residues. The ends lost 5 bases at V and 2 bases at J; junction bases unmatched: 6. This sample stems from a study of regulatory T cells in long-lasting Graves disease. Study observations and caveats: Persistent patients shared more public clonotypes (about 2,700) than newly diagnosed patients (approximately 1,000).

Time point given: persistent/refractory GD, antithyroid drugs over 5 years with positive TRAb. PBMC-extracted RNA yielded the TCR library. This TCR came from a female donor with Graves disease. The material sequenced was peripheral blood mononuclear cells (PBMCs), taken when the disease was refractory, from a patient treated with antithyroid drugs. The V and J genes are TRBV12-3 or TRBV12-4 and TRBJ2-2, with 9 bases lining up with TRBD1. The CDR3 here is CASSPGQGGNTGELFF. The CDR3 coding sequence is TGTGCCAGCAGTCCGGGACAGGGAGGTAACACCGGGGAGCTGTTTTTT.